The rows below give T cell receptor beta chains drawn from one sample of a study of vaccination and CD4 T cells after COVID-19. TCRdb re-derived calls from the PCR reads in MiXCR, one entry per CDR3 protein. Counted here are about 6,600 distinct CDR3 sequences, approximately 37% occurring once; the ten biggest clones make up around 44%. These TCRs' antigens remain unknown. What was sequenced was CD4+ T cells from blood, cultured in vitro. The source of these receptors is a human donor in good health. The CDR3 runs from the conserved cysteine through the conserved F or W. The D gene is left open where the match is weak. The size entry is marked missing in some rows and otherwise reads once, few, many or a size class.

TRBV6-1,TRBD1,TRBJ2-6,-,CVSSRQGPLSSGANVLTF,TGTGTCTCCTCGCGACAGGGACCCCTTAGCTCTGGGGCCAACGTCCTGACTTTC
TRBV9,-,TRBJ1-6,-,CASSPLGAGDSPLHF,TGTGCCAGCAGCCCCTTGGGGGCAGGAGATTCACCCCTCCACTTT
TRBV7-3,TRBD1,TRBJ1-2,few,CASSLTGTEYGYTF,TGTGCCAGCAGCCTTACCGGGACAGAGTATGGCTACACCTTC
TRBV20-1,-,TRBJ2-5,few,CSAITVKETQYF,TGCAGTGCTATAACCGTGAAGGAGACCCAGTACTTC
TRBV6-1,TRBD1,TRBJ2-3,-,CASSTHRGNLRTDTQYF,TGTGCCAGCAGTACCCACAGGGGAAACTTACGCACAGATACGCAGTATTTT
TRBV19,-,TRBJ2-7,-,CASSGGGRWYEQYF,TGTGCCAGTAGTGGTGGGGGGCGCTGGTACGAGCAGTACTTC
TRBV28,TRBD2,TRBJ2-5,-,CASTSGGAETQYF,TGTGCCAGCACTAGCGGGGGGGCGGAGACCCAGTACTTC
TRBV18,TRBD1,TRBJ1-1,medium-sized,CASLLQGATEAFF,TGTGCCAGCCTTTTACAGGGGGCTACTGAAGCTTTCTTT
TRBV6-5,-,TRBJ1-1,-,CASSYGLGEAFF,TGTGCCAGCAGTTACGGTCTGGGTGAAGCTTTCTTT
TRBV24-1,-,TRBJ2-5,-,CATSDFTAETQYF,TGTGCCACCAGTGATTTTACGGCAGAGACCCAGTACTTC
TRBV6-1,-,TRBJ1-5,few,CASSPPGWGDQPQHF,TGTGCCAGCAGCCCCCCAGGGTGGGGGGATCAGCCCCAGCATTTT
TRBV27,-,TRBJ1-1,few,CASSTSYTGTTEAFF,TGTGCCAGCTCCACGTCCTACACAGGGACCACTGAAGCTTTCTTT
TRBV28,-,TRBJ2-1,-,CASLKTGNNEQFF,TGTGCCAGCCTCAAGACAGGCAACAATGAGCAGTTCTTC
TRBV2,-,TRBJ2-5,-,CASIPGTLSPGTQYF,TGTGCCAGCATTCCCGGGACCCTATCTCCTGGGACCCAGTACTTC
TRBV20-1,TRBD2,TRBJ2-2,-,CSARDQGGGDTGELFF,TGCAGTGCTAGAGATCAGGGCGGGGGGGACACCGGGGAGCTGTTTTTT
TRBV5-1,-,TRBJ2-7,-,CASSSNDYEQYF,TGCGCCAGCAGCTCCAACGACTACGAGCAGTACTTC
TRBV30,-,TRBJ1-6,few,CAWRNRELGSPLHF,TGTGCCTGGAGGAACAGGGAATTGGGCTCACCCCTCCACTTT
TRBV6-1,TRBD1,TRBJ1-1,-,CASRPTGGRTEAFF,TGTGCCAGCAGACCGACAGGGGGTAGGACTGAAGCTTTCTTT
TRBV7-9,TRBD2,TRBJ2-3,-,CATTTGGGDTQYF,TGCGCCACCACGACGGGGGGTGGAGATACGCAGTATTTT
TRBV7-6,TRBD1,TRBJ2-2,few,CASSPITGGPANTGELFF,TGTGCCAGCAGCCCGATTACAGGGGGTCCGGCCAACACCGGGGAGCTGTTTTTT
TRBV6-1,-,TRBJ2-1,medium-sized,CASSGVYNEQFF,TGTGCCAGCAGTGGGGTTTACAATGAGCAGTTCTTC
TRBV20-1,-,TRBJ1-6,few,CSGRVGDINSPLHF,TGCAGTGGTCGGGTGGGGGATATCAATTCACCCCTCCACTTT
TRBV7-2,-,TRBJ2-3,-,CASSLATDTQYF,TGTGCCAGCAGCTTAGCGACTGATACGCAGTATTTT
TRBV2,-,TRBJ1-2,-,CASREVGGYTF,TGTGCCAGCAGGGAGGTGGGGGGCTACACCTTC
TRBV6-1,-,TRBJ1-4,-,CASSEVGTNEKLFF,TGTGCCAGCAGTGAAGTTGGGACTAATGAAAAACTGTTTTTT
TRBV11-2,-,TRBJ1-5,-,CASSFSGNQPQHF,TGTGCCAGCAGCTTCAGCGGCAATCAGCCCCAGCATTTT
TRBV12-3/TRBV12-4,-,TRBJ1-6,-,CASSTMGAGNSPLHF,TGTGCCAGCAGTACAATGGGGGCCGGGAATTCACCCCTCCACTTT
TRBV20-1,TRBD2,TRBJ2-5,-,CSASVIWLAGQKETQYF,TGCAGTGCTAGCGTTATTTGGCTAGCGGGGCAAAAAGAGACCCAGTACTTC
TRBV20-1,TRBD1,TRBJ2-2,-,CSARETGGSGELFF,TGCAGTGCTAGAGAAACAGGGGGCAGCGGGGAGCTGTTTTTT
TRBV6-5,-,TRBJ1-5,-,CASSLGSSNQPQHF,TGTGCCAGCAGTTTAGGGTCTAGCAATCAGCCCCAGCATTTT
TRBV11-2,-,TRBJ1-1,-,CASSLTVNTEAFF,TGTGCCAGCAGCCTGACAGTGAACACTGAAGCTTTCTTT
TRBV7-9,-,TRBJ1-1,-,CASSWTDTNTEAFF,TGTGCCAGCAGCTGGACAGACACCAACACTGAAGCTTTCTTT
TRBV6-4,TRBD2,TRBJ2-3,few,CASSDTGTSGTDTQYF,TGTGCCAGCAGTGACACAGGGACTAGCGGCACAGATACGCAGTATTTT
TRBV24-1,TRBD2,TRBJ2-1,few,CATSDAGGWGNEQFF,TGTGCCACCAGTGATGCGGGGGGGTGGGGCAATGAGCAGTTCTTC
TRBV7-6,-,TRBJ1-5,-,CASSLGTSTNQPQHF,TGTGCCAGCAGCTTAGGAACATCAACCAATCAGCCCCAGCATTTT
TRBV7-2,-,TRBJ1-1,few,CASSFLAREAFF,TGTGCCAGCAGCTTTCTCGCCCGTGAAGCTTTCTTT
TRBV7-2,-,TRBJ1-1,large,CARDRRETNTEAFF,TGTGCCCGAGACCGGAGGGAAACGAACACTGAAGCTTTCTTT
TRBV5-1,-,TRBJ1-3,-,CASSAQGYSGNTIYF,TGCGCCAGCAGCGCACAGGGTTACTCTGGAAACACCATATATTTT
TRBV6-1,-,TRBJ1-2,-,CASEARGLYGYTF,TGTGCCAGCGAGGCTCGGGGACTGTATGGCTACACCTTC
TRBV30,-,TRBJ1-1,-,CAWSLTANTEAFF,TGTGCCTGGAGTTTGACAGCGAACACTGAAGCTTTCTTT
TRBV11-1,-,TRBJ2-7,few,CASSLAGTPSDGYEQYF,TGTGCCAGCAGCTTAGCCGGGACTCCCTCGGATGGCTACGAGCAGTACTTC
TRBV20-1,-,TRBJ2-5,-,CSAGGSGGAQETQYF,TGCAGTGCGGGGGGATCAGGGGGGGCCCAAGAGACCCAGTACTTC
TRBV20-1,TRBD1,TRBJ1-1,few,CSAGQGAQNTEAFF,TGCAGTGCGGGACAGGGCGCACAGAACACTGAAGCTTTCTTT
TRBV20-1,-,TRBJ1-3,-,CSASVIFGNTIYF,TGCAGTGCTTCGGTGATATTCGGAAACACCATATATTTT
TRBV18,-,TRBJ1-1,-,CASSTQNNMNTEAFF,TGTGCCAGCTCAACACAAAACAACATGAACACTGAAGCTTTCTTT
TRBV6-1,-,TRBJ2-5,few,CASKFWTSQETQYF,TGTGCCAGCAAATTCTGGACAAGTCAAGAGACCCAGTACTTC